This T cell receptor (beta chain) emerged from a study of T cell repertoires in cytomegalovirus infection (dated by TCRdb to the late 2010s). Some background on the complete study: The peptide stimulations were aimed at well-studied HLA-B-restricted epitopes as well as recently identified HLA-C-restricted CMV epitopes, whose presentation resists viral immunomodulation. The HLA type of each donor mattered for the analysis, because public TCR beta signatures pointed to carriage of CMV infection along with the matching HLA type.

Here V drops 4 bases and J drops 3 bases, and the junction holds 4 bases not matched to any gene. CDR1 SGHRS and CDR2 YFSETQ are derived from the germline V gene. The CDR3 sequence holds 15 residues, the cysteine and phenylalanine included. Left in the record is the CDR3 DNA by itself, 45 bases read in frame from the first base. TCRdb names Illumina HiSeq 1500 as the instrument used. TCRdb redid the processing of the public reads, applying fastp at Q25 and MiXCR, and retained in-frame beta chains. Each CDR3 protein appears once, grouped with its most common genes and DNA. In this sample the table shows approximately 770,000 distinct CDR3 sequences, under 35% of which occur a single time. The ten largest clones take up roughly 14% of the sample. The paper's findings and limits, for the study overall: In both this cohort and an independent roughly 400-donor cohort, the cumulative frequency of public TCR beta family members distinguished carriers of CMV infection plus the relevant HLA type. The ex vivo response was dominated by HLA-C-restricted CMV-specific TCR beta clonotypes, which also provided the single most frequent clonotype in two of eight donors.

The treatment or condition label for this specimen denotes: in vitro stimulation with specific CMV peptide epitopes to enrich CMV-specific T cells. This clonotype has a handful of counts. The antigen it recognizes is unknown. The record has no base qualities; no much larger clone is one base away. The origin of this receptor is a human donor in good health (CMV status not recorded). Some clones in this sample may be carry-over from other donors' samples. This sample comprised cultured CD8+ T cells from PBMCs, obtained from culture after CMV antigen stimulation. The chain uses TRBV5-1 and TRBJ1-1; 12 bases in between match TRBD1. CDR3 loop: CASSKGQGADTEAFF. The nucleotides are TGCGCCAGCAGCAAGGGACAGGGGGCGGACACTGAAGCTTTCTTT.